The clone carrying this T cell receptor beta chain has only one observation. Its antigen is not known. V gave up 3 bases and J gave up 6 bases, with 9 bases separating them. The germline gives CDR1 MDHEN, CDR2 SYDVKM. CDR3 length: 12 amino acids. These data originate in a study of T cell repertoires and HLA-DP antigens. Generated by immunoSEQ multiplex PCR, the TCRdb table keeps only in-frame clones and is missing some. Of some 110,000 clones in the sample, over 90% were seen once. This TCR was sampled from a woman under 30 in good health and CMV-seronegative. The chain couples TRBV28 to TRBJ2-7; D is ambiguous. Sequenced sample: CD4+ T cells from PBMCs. Written as DNA, the CDR3 is TGTGCCAGCAGTTTCCCCCGAGCCGAGCAGTACTTC. Translating gives CASSFPRAEQYF. Drawing the rest from reference TRBV28 and TRBJ2-7, the complete variable domain is DVKVTQSSRYLVKRTGEKVFLECVQDMDHENMFWYRQDPGLGLRLIYFSYDVKMKEKGDIPEGYSVSREKKERFSLILESASTNQTSMYLCASSFPRAEQYFGPGTRLTVT.